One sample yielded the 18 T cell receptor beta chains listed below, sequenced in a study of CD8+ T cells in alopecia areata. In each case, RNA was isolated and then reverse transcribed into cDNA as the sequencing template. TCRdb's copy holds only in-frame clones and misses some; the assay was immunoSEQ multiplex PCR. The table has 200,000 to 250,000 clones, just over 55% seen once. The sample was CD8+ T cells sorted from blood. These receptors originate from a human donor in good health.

The CDR3 coding sequence is TGCGCCAGCAGCCAAAGGGCGGGTGAGAAGGGGGGGCAGTTCTTC. As protein: CASSQRAGEKGGQFF. The chain employs TRBV4-1 and TRBJ2-1; D assignment may be TRBD1 or TRBD2 (6 bases each). Trimming cost V 2 bases and J 12 bases, with 20 bases left between them. The germline V gene has CDR1 MGHRA and CDR2 YSYEKL. The CDR3 totals 15 residues.

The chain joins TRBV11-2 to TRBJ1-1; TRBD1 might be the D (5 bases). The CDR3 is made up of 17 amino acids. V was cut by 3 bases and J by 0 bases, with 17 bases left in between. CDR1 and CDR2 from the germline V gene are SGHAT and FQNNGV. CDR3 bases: TGTGCCAGCAGCTTCTCTCTGGGCGGGGGGTTGAACACTGAAGCTTTCTTT. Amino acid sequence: CASSFSLGGGLNTEAFF.

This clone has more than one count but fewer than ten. CDR3 sequence reads: CASRQGNSPLHF. CDR3 bases: TGCGCCAGCAGACAGGGCAATTCACCCCTCCACTTT. The J gene is TRBJ1-6, the V gene TRBV4-1; possibly TRBD1 for D (6 bases). The CDR3 spans 12 residues. The germline CDR1 and CDR2 sequences are MGHRA and YSYEKL. The V and J ends lost 6 bases and 7 bases respectively, with 7 bases between them.

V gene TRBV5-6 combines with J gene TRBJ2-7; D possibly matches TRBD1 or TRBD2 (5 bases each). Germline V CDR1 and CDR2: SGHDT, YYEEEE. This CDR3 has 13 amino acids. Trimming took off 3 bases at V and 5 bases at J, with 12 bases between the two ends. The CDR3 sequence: CASSWGLGDEQYF. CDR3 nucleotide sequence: TGTGCCAGCAGCTGGGGGTTGGGAGACGAGCAGTACTTC.

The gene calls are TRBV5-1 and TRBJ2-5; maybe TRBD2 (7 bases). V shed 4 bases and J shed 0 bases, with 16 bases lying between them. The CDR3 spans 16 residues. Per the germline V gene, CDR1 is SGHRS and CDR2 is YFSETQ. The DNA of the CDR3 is TGCGCCAGCAGCCCTGGGCGGGGGCTACACCAAGAGACCCAGTACTTC. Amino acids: CASSPGRGLHQETQYF.

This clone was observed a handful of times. The CDR3 DNA reads as TGTGCCAGTAGTACCGGGAGCCGGCCCCAGCATTTT. It translates to CASSTGSRPQHF. The V and J genes are TRBV19 and TRBJ1-5; D gene ambiguous. Trimming left V 4 bases short and J 9 bases short, with 10 bases between. The CDR3 contains 12 residues. CDR1 LNHDA and CDR2 SQIVND come from the germline V gene (reference sequence). The variable domain in full, with the rest retrieved from reference TRBV19 and TRBJ1-5, is DGGITQSPKYLFRKEGQNVTLSCEQNLNHDAMYWYRQDPGQGLRLIYYSQIVNDFQKGDIAEGYSVSREKKESFPLTVTSAQKNPTAFYLCASSTGSRPQHFGDGTRLSIL.

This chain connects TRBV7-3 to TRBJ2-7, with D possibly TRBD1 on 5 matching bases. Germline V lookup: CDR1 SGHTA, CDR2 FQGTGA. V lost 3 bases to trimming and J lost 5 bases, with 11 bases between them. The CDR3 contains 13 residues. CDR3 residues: CASSLGLSNEQYF. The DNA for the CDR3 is TGTGCCAGCAGCTTGGGGCTCTCTAACGAGCAGTACTTC.

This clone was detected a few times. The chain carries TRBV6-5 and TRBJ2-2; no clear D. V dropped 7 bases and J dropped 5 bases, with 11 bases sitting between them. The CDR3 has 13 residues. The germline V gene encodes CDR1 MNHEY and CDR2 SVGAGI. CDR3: CASTLTATGELFF. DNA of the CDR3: TGTGCCAGCACTCTCACAGCTACCGGGGAGCTGTTTTTT.

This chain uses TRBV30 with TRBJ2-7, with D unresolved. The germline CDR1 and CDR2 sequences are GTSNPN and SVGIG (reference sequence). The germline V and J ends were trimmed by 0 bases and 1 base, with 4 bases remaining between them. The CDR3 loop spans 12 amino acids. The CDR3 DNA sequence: TGTGCCTGGAGTGTAGGGTCCTACGAGCAGTACTTC. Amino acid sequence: CAWSVGSYEQYF.

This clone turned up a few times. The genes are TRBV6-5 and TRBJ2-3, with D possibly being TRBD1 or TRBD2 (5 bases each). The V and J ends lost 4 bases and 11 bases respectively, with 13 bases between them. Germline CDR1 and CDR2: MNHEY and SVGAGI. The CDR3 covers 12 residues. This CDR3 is CASSLGPGKQYF. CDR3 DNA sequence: TGTGCCAGCAGTTTGGGACCCGGGAAGCAGTATTTT.

CDR3 amino acids: CASSTGVNYGYTF. The CDR3 DNA is TGTGCCAGCAGCACAGGGGTTAACTATGGCTACACCTTC. The chain links TRBV13 to TRBJ1-2; 7 bases agree with TRBD1. This CDR3 contains 13 residues. Looked up from germline, CDR1 is PRHDT and CDR2 is FYEKMQ (reference sequence). The J segment lost 1 base and the V segment lost 5 bases, leaving 1 base of the junction unmatched.

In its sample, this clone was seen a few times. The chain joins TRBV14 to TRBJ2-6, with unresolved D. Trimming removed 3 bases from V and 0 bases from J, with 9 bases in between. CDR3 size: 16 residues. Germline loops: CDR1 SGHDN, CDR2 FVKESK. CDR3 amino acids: CASSHGWTSGANVLTF. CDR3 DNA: TGTGCCAGCAGCCACGGGTGGACCTCTGGGGCCAACGTCCTGACTTTC. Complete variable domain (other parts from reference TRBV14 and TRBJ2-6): EAGVTQFPSHSVIEKGQTVTLRCDPISGHDNLYWYRRVMGKEIKFLLHFVKESKQDESGMPNNRFLAERTGGTYSTLKVQPAELEDSGVYFCASSHGWTSGANVLTFGAGSRLTVL.

This CDR3 is CASSPRGVNYGYTF. The CDR3, as DNA: TGTGCCAGCAGCCCGAGGGGGGTTAACTATGGCTACACCTTC. The chain carries TRBV2 and TRBJ1-2; D perhaps matches TRBD1 (6 bases). Germline V gives CDR1 SNHLY, CDR2 FYNNEI. Trimming stripped 6 bases from V and 1 base from J, with 12 bases between. This CDR3 contains 14 residues.

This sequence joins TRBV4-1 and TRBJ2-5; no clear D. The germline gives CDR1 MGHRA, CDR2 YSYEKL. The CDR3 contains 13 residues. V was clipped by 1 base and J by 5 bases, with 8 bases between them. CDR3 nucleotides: TGCGCCAGCAGCCAAGTCTCGCACGAGACCCAGTACTTC. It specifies CASSQVSHETQYF.

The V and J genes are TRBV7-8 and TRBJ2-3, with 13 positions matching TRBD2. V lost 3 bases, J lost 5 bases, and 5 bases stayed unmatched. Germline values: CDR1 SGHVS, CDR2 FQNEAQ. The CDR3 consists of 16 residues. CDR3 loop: CASSFRLAGGEDTQYF. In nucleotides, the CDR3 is TGTGCCAGCAGCTTCAGACTAGCGGGGGGAGAAGATACGCAGTATTTT.

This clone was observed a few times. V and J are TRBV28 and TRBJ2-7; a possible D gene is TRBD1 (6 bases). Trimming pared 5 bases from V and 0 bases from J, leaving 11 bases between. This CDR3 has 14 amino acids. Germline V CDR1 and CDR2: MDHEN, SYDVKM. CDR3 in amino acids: CASSPTGASYEQYF. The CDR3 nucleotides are TGTGCCAGCAGTCCGACAGGAGCCTCCTACGAGCAGTACTTC. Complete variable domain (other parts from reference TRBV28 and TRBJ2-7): DVKVTQSSRYLVKRTGEKVFLECVQDMDHENMFWYRQDPGLGLRLIYFSYDVKMKEKGDIPEGYSVSREKKERFSLILESASTNQTSMYLCASSPTGASYEQYFGPGTRLTVT.

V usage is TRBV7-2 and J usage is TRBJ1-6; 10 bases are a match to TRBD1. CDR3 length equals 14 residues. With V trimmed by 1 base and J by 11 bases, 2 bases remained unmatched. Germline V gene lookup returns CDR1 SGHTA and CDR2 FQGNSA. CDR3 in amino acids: CASSLGGQGAPLHF. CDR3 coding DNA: TGTGCCAGCAGCTTAGGCGGACAGGGGGCACCCCTCCACTTT.

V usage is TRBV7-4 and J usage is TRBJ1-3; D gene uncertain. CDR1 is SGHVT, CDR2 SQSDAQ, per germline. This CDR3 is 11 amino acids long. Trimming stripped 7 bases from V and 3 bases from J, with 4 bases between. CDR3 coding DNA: TGTGCCAGCAAAGTTGGAAACACCATATATTTT. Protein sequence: CASKVGNTIYF.